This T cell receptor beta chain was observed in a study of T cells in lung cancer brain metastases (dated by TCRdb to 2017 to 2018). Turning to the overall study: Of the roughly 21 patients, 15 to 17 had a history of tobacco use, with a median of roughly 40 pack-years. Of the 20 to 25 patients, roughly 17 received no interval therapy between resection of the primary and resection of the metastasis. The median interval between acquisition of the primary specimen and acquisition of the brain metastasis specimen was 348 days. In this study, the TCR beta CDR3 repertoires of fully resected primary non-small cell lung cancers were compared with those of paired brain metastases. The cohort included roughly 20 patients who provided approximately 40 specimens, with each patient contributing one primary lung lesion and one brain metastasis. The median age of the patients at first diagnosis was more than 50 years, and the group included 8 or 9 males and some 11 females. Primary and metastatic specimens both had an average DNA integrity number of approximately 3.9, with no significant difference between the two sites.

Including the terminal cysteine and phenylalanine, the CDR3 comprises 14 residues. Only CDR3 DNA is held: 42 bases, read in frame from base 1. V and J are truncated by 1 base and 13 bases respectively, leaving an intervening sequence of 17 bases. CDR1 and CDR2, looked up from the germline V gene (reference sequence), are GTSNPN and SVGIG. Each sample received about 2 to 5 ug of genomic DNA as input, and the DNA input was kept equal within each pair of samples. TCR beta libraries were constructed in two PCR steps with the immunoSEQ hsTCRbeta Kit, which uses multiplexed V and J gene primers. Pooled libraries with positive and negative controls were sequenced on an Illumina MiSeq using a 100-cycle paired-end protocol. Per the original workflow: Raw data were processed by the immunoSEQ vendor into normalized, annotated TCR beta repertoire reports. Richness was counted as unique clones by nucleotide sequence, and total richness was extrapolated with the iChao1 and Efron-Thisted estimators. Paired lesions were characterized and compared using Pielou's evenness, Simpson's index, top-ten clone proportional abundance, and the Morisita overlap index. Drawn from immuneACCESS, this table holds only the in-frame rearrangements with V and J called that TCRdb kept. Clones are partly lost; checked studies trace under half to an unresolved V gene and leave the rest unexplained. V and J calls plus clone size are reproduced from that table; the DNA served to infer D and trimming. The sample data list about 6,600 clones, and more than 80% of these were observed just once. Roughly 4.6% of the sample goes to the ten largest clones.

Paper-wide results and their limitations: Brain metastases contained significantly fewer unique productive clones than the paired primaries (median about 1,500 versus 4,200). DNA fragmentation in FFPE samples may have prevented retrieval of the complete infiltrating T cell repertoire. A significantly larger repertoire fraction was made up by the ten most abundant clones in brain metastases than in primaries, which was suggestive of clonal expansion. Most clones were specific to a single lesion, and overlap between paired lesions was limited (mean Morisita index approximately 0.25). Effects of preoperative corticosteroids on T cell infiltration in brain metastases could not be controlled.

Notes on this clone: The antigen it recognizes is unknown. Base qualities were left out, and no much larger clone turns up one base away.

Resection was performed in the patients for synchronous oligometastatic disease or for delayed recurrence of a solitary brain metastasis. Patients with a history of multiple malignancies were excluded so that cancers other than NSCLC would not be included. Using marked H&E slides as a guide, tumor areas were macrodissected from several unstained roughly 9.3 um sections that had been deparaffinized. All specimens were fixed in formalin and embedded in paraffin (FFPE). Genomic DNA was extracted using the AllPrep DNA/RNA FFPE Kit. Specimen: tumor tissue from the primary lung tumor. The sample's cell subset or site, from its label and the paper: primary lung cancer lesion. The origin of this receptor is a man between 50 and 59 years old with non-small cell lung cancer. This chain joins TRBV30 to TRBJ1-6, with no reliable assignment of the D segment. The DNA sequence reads TGTGCCTGGAGTGCGACAATAGCATCGGGGCCCCTCCACTTT. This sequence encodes CAWSATIASGPLHF. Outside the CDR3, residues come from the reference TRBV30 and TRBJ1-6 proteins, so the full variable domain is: SQTIHQWPATLVQPVGSPLSLECTVEGTSNPNLYWYRQAAGRGLQLLFYSVGIGQISSEVPQNLSASRPQDRQFILSSKKLLLSDSGFYLCAWSATIASGPLHFGNGTRLTVT.